This TCR beta chain was captured in a study of early T cells in non-severe SARS-CoV-2 infection. Study overall: Sequencing used unsorted whole-blood bulk RNA, so chains lack pairing.

With regard to this clonotype: Its antigen is unknown.

General study findings and limits: Comparison of clonotypes with VDJdb favored anti-spike CD8 responses while missing private and CD4 specificities.

Individual cDNA molecules each received unique molecular identifiers attached to them. TCRdb re-derived calls from the 5' RACE reads in MiXCR, one entry per CDR3 protein. This table has around 26,000 distinct CDR3 sequences, around 4.4% appearing once. Per germline, CDR1 SEHNR and CDR2 FQNEAQ (reference sequence). The CDR3 covers 16 residues. V lost 5 bases, J lost 7 bases, and 15 bases stayed unmatched. This receptor was taken from an adult who was a healthcare worker with PCR-confirmed SARS-CoV-2 infection or an uninfected control (not recorded which). The chain carries TRBV7-9 and TRBJ2-7; 9 positions match TRBD2. The source material was whole blood. CDR3 residues: CASSPGLAGVAGEQYV. DNA of the CDR3: TGTGCCAGCAGCCCAGGATTAGCGGGAGTGGCGGGGGAGCAGTACGTC.